These 24 T cell receptor beta chains were all obtained from the same sample, sequenced in a study of T-cell memory formation after mild COVID-19. TCRdb passed the 5' RACE reads through MiXCR, listing each CDR3 protein once. The sample lists fewer than 400,000 distinct CDR3 sequences; 15% to 20% were seen once. Sequences were obtained from PBMCs or a T cell subset sorted from them (not recorded which). The origin of the receptors is a man aged 18 to 29 who had mild COVID-19 (a few samples of this study predate the infection). Cell type and time point are not known.

This clonotype was recorded at least ten times. The rearrangement links TRBV6-2 or TRBV6-3 to TRBJ1-4; the D is unclear. The length of the CDR3 is 12 residues. The germline V gene encodes CDR1 MNHEY and CDR2 SVGEGT. Trimming pared 5 bases from V and 6 bases from J, leaving 7 bases between. CDR3 amino acids: CASSPADEKLFF. The CDR3 coding sequence is TGTGCCAGCAGTCCCGCGGATGAAAAACTGTTTTTT.

The rearrangement joins TRBV15 to TRBJ1-2; 7 bases are shared with TRBD1. This CDR3 has 14 residues. In germline, CDR1 is LNHNV, CDR2 YYDKDF (reference sequence). V gave up 2 bases and J gave up 6 bases; unmatched junction bases: 6. The CDR3 loop reads CATSRSGTADGYTF. For the CDR3, the DNA is TGTGCCACCAGCAGAAGCGGGACAGCGGATGGCTACACCTTC.

CDR3 sequence reads: CASSLLSRNEETQYF. Here the CDR3 DNA reads TGCGCCAGCAGCTTGTTGTCGAGGAATGAAGAGACCCAGTACTTC. The V call is TRBV5-1, the J call TRBJ2-5; no clear D gene. Deletions cut 1 base from V and 3 bases from J, with 13 bases between. The CDR3 runs 15 residues. The germline V gene encodes CDR1 SGHRS and CDR2 YFSETQ.

The V gene is TRBV11-2, the J gene TRBJ1-2; TRBD1 agrees at 9 bases. V dropped 5 bases and J dropped 4; count of bases not matched to a gene: 11. Looked up from germline, CDR1 is SGHAT and CDR2 is FQNNGV. CDR3 length: 16 residues. CDR3 sequence reads: CASSTWTGEDPYGYTF. DNA for the CDR3: TGTGCCAGCAGCACCTGGACAGGGGAGGACCCCTATGGCTACACCTTC. The entire variable domain, with the rest obtained from reference TRBV11-2 and TRBJ1-2, is as follows: EAGVAQSPRYKIIEKRQSVAFWCNPISGHATLYWYQQILGQGPKLLIQFQNNGVVDDSQLPKDRFSAERLKGVDSTLKIQPAKLEDSAVYLCASSTWTGEDPYGYTFGSGTRLTVV.

This clonotype was seen more than once but under ten times. The chain carries TRBV4-3 and TRBJ1-2; a weak D match, TRBD1 (6 bases). Germline assignment: CDR1 LGHNA and CDR2 YSLEER. The CDR3 is made up of 16 amino acids. V dropped 0 bases and J dropped 5 bases, with 16 bases sitting between them. The CDR3 region has the DNA TGCGCCAGCAGCCAAGATGGGGGCCAGGGTGGATATGGCTACACCTTC. Residues: CASSQDGGQGGYGYTF.

The chain carries TRBV6-5 and TRBJ2-5; 8 nucleotides match TRBD1. The germline V gene encodes CDR1 MNHEY and CDR2 SVGAGI. V shed 0 bases and J 5 bases; nucleotides not matched to a gene: 5. This CDR3 has 15 amino acids. DNA of the CDR3: TGTGCCAGCAGTTACTCTCAGGGGGCTCGGGAGACCCAGTACTTC. Translated: CASSYSQGARETQYF.

This clonotype was observed a handful of times. The V call is TRBV5-1, the J call TRBJ2-3, with D unresolved. The length of the CDR3 is 15 residues. Germline CDR1 is SGHRS and CDR2 is YFSETQ. The V end was cut by 2 bases, the J end by 4 bases, with 14 bases between. Here the CDR3 DNA reads TGCGCCAGCAGCTTATCAACCCTCGTTGCAGATACGCAGTATTTT. It encodes CASSLSTLVADTQYF.

This clonotype has a handful of counts. The V gene is TRBV6-5, the J gene TRBJ2-5, with a possible D match to TRBD2 (5 bases). The ends were cut back, 0 bases at V and 5 bases at J, with 10 bases in the middle. The CDR3 runs 14 residues. CDR1 and CDR2 from the germline V gene are MNHEY and SVGAGI. The CDR3 here is CASSYSRATETQYF. The CDR3 nucleotides are TGTGCCAGCAGTTACTCGAGGGCCACCGAGACCCAGTACTTC.

This clonotype was seen many times. The chain recombines TRBV4-1 with TRBJ2-7, with TRBD1 identical over 10 bases. The length of the CDR3 is 16 residues. The germline CDR1 and CDR2 sequences are MGHRA and YSYEKL. Trimming took 4 bases from V and 2 from J; bases not matched to a gene: 8. As DNA, the CDR3 is TGCGCCAGCAGCCCGATCGGGACAGGGGCGGCCTACGAGCAGTACTTC. This sequence encodes CASSPIGTGAAYEQYF.

A few counts support this clonotype. The chain carries TRBV12-3 or TRBV12-4 and TRBJ2-1, with D maybe TRBD2 (6 bases). The CDR3 extends over 12 amino acids. Trimming took off 6 bases at V and 7 bases at J, with 10 bases between the two ends. The CDR3 is CASRSGRNEQFF. CDR3 in DNA: TGTGCCAGCAGATCAGGGAGGAATGAGCAGTTCTTC.

This sequence joins TRBV6-5 and TRBJ2-5; D perhaps matches TRBD1 (6 bases). The CDR3 is 14 amino acids. Germline assignment: CDR1 MNHEY and CDR2 SVGAGI. Between the trimmed V and J ends, which lost 4 bases and 4 bases, there was a span of 13 bases. The CDR3 bases are TGTGCCAGCAGTTGGGACACCCAGAGAGAGACCCAGTACTTC. Translated, it gives CASSWDTQRETQYF.

This clonotype has only a few counts. This sequence joins TRBV20-1 and TRBJ2-1; D could derive from TRBD1 or TRBD2 (5 bases each). V was trimmed by 5 bases and J by 0 bases, leaving 14 bases between them. This CDR3 contains 15 residues. Germline V gene data show CDR1 as DFQATT and CDR2 as SNEGSKA (reference sequence). CDR3: CSASERGRSYNEQFF. CDR3 in DNA: TGCAGTGCTTCCGAGAGGGGACGCTCCTACAATGAGCAGTTCTTC.

This clonotype has more than one count but fewer than ten. V usage is TRBV9 and J usage is TRBJ2-4; 12 positions match TRBD1. The V and J ends lost 4 bases and 8 bases, in that order; junction bases with no gene match: 10. There are 16 residues in the CDR3. The germline CDR1 and CDR2 sequences are SGDLS and YYNGEE. CDR3 sequence (DNA): TGTGCCAGCAGCTCCCGCTGGGGACAGGGGGCGGACATTCAGTACTTC. Protein product: CASSSRWGQGADIQYF. The complete variable domain, with remaining parts taken from reference TRBV9 and TRBJ2-4, reads DSGVTQTPKHLITATGQRVTLRCSPRSGDLSVYWYQQSLDQGLQFLIQYYNGEERAKGNILERFSAQQFPDLHSELNLSSLELGDSALYFCASSSRWGQGADIQYFGAGTRLSVL.

There are a few counts of this clonotype. A much bigger clone sits one base away, suggesting this may be a read error. This chain uses TRBV2 with TRBJ2-2, with D unclear. The V end lost 1 base, the J end lost 1 base, and 4 bases lay between the germline ends. Germline CDR1 is SNHLY and CDR2 is FYNNEI. The CDR3 is made up of 14 amino acids. The CDR3 region is CASSEGRNTGELFF. Here the CDR3 DNA reads TGTGCCAGCAGTGAAGGCAGGAACACCGGGGAGCTGTTTTTT.

This clonotype has more than one count but fewer than ten. The chain joins TRBV11-2 to TRBJ1-1; TRBD1 agrees at 8 bases. Trimming cost V 1 base and J 1 base; bases outside gene matches: 2. The CDR3 has 15 residues. Per germline, CDR1 SGHAT and CDR2 FQNNGV. DNA of the CDR3: TGTGCCAGCAGCTTAGCCGGGACAGGGAACACTGAAGCTTTCTTT. Protein product: CASSLAGTGNTEAFF.

This clonotype has only a few counts. This rearrangement joins TRBV4-1 to TRBJ2-7; D uncertain. Per the germline V gene, CDR1 is MGHRA and CDR2 is YSYEKL. V was pared by 2 bases and J by 4 bases, with 9 bases between. The CDR3 is 13 amino acids. The DNA of the CDR3 is TGCGCCAGCAGCCAATCTAGGGCATACGAGCAGTACTTC. Translated, it gives CASSQSRAYEQYF.

This clonotype was observed a handful of times. The chain has TRBV7-9 and TRBJ1-1; D ambiguous. Germline loops: CDR1 SEHNR, CDR2 FQNEAQ (reference sequence). This CDR3 spans 15 amino acids. With 5 bases removed from V and 1 base from J, the gap between germline ends came to 14 bases. CDR3 DNA: TGTGCCAGCAGCGGCTCTGGACGGAAGAACACTGAAGCTTTCTTT. This sequence encodes CASSGSGRKNTEAFF.

This clonotype was detected a few times. The V gene is TRBV5-1, the J gene TRBJ2-1; weak D call: TRBD1 (6 bases). V dropped 4 bases and J dropped 0 bases, with 11 bases sitting between them. The CDR3 consists of 15 residues. Germline CDR1 and CDR2: SGHRS and YFSETQ. CDR3 protein: CASSTDSTSYNEQFF. The CDR3 DNA is TGCGCCAGCAGCACGGACAGTACCTCCTACAATGAGCAGTTCTTC.

Only a few counts were recorded for this clonotype. The V gene is TRBV12-3 or TRBV12-4, the J gene TRBJ2-3; 9 nucleotides align to TRBD2. The V and J ends lost 9 bases and 1 base, in that order; junction bases with no gene match: 5. This CDR3 comprises 14 residues. CDR3 loop: CASQRTSGTDTQYF. In DNA, the CDR3 is TGTGCCAGTCAAAGGACTAGCGGCACAGATACGCAGTATTTT.

The chain carries TRBV25-1 and TRBJ1-1; TRBD1 matches at 7 bases. Germline V gene lookup returns CDR1 MGHDK and CDR2 SYGVNS. The junction had 5 bases not matched to a gene; V was cut back by 2 bases and J by 5 bases. The CDR3 runs 14 residues. The CDR3 DNA sequence: TGTGCCAGCAGTGAACAGGGGGGTCGAACTGAAGCTTTCTTT. It translates to CASSEQGGRTEAFF. Filled out from reference TRBV25-1 and TRBJ1-1, the complete variable domain reads EADIYQTPRYLVIGTGKKITLECSQTMGHDKMYWYQQDPGMELHLIHYSYGVNSTEKGDLSSESTVSRIRTEHFPLTLESARPSHTSQYLCASSEQGGRTEAFFGQGTRLTVV.

This sequence joins TRBV12-3 or TRBV12-4 and TRBJ2-5, with D tentatively TRBD2 (6 bases). V gave up 5 bases and J gave up 5 bases, with 15 bases separating them. CDR3 size: 14 residues. The CDR3 here is CASSPRVGGETQYF. CDR3 coding DNA: TGTGCCAGCAGTCCGAGGGTGGGAGGCGAGACCCAGTACTTC.

The chain employs TRBV29-1 and TRBJ1-1; D unclear. CDR1 is SQVTM, CDR2 ANQGSEA, per germline. The CDR3 has 12 amino acids. The V end was cut by 8 bases, the J end by 0 bases, with 10 bases between. CDR3 in amino acids: CSFARMNTEAFF. CDR3 sequence (DNA): TGCAGCTTTGCCAGAATGAACACTGAAGCTTTCTTT.

This clonotype turned up a few times. V and J are TRBV29-1 and TRBJ2-7, with TRBD2 matching 11 bases. CDR1 and CDR2 (germline): SQVTM, ANQGSEA. CDR3 length equals 13 residues. Germline trimming cut 5 bases from V and 5 bases from J; bases unmatched to any gene: 5. The chain's CDR3 is CSVFLAGGNEQYF. As DNA, the CDR3 is TGCAGCGTTTTCCTAGCGGGGGGCAACGAGCAGTACTTC.

V usage is TRBV12-3 or TRBV12-4 and J usage is TRBJ2-7; no clear D. Trimming removed 11 bases at V and 3 bases at J, with 14 bases between. The CDR3 length is 12 residues. CDR3: CAPDVWVYEQYF. CDR3 bases: TGTGCCCCCGACGTATGGGTCTACGAGCAGTACTTC.